The 11 T cell receptor beta chains in this list originate from one sample, sequenced in a study of cytomegalovirus exposure and HLA in healthy donors. Researchers ran the PCR with 60 Vbeta and 13 Jbeta primers. Assay used: immunoSEQ multiplex PCR; TCRdb lists only in-frame clones, some missing. The sample has about 130,000 clones, approximately 78% seen once. Sequenced input: PBMCs. These receptors all stem from a human donor in good health.

This chain joins TRBV11-3 and TRBJ2-2; 10 nucleotides align to TRBD2. V lost 5 bases to trimming and J lost 3 bases; unmatched junction nucleotides: 6. Germline V gene data show CDR1 as SGHNT and CDR2 as YENEEA. The CDR3 has 16 amino acids. CDR3 coding DNA: TGTGCCAGCAGCACCGGACTAGCGGAGTACACCGGGGAGCTGTTTTTT. It translates to CASSTGLAEYTGELFF.

The V call is TRBV9, the J call TRBJ2-7, with a tentative D call TRBD2 (7 bases). There are 15 residues in the CDR3. Germline V lookup: CDR1 SGDLS, CDR2 YYNGEE. The V end was cut by 0 bases, the J end by 1 base, with 11 bases between. The CDR3 bases are TGTGCCAGCAGCGTAGCCGGGGGGCTGTCCTACGAGCAGTACTTC. Amino acids: CASSVAGGLSYEQYF.

The CDR3 reads CASSLDIGSEKLFF. In DNA, the CDR3 is TGCGCCAGCAGCTTGGACATTGGGAGTGAAAAACTGTTTTTT. V gene TRBV5-1 combines with J gene TRBJ1-4, with D unresolved. V was pared by 0 bases and J by 7 bases, with 10 bases between. The CDR3 is made up of 14 amino acids. CDR1 is SGHRS and CDR2 is YFSETQ in the germline V gene.

This sequence joins TRBV7-9 and TRBJ2-7; 14 bases map to TRBD2. The length of the CDR3 is 18 residues. J was trimmed by 0 bases and V by 5 bases; bases with no gene match: 9. Germline loops: CDR1 SEHNR, CDR2 FQNEAQ (reference sequence). CDR3 loop: CASSGSGTSGGNSYEQYF. DNA of the CDR3: TGTGCCAGCAGCGGATCCGGGACTAGCGGGGGCAACTCCTACGAGCAGTACTTC.

This clone was observed a few times. The chain is built from TRBV5-1 and TRBJ2-1; 8 bases are shared with TRBD1. Germline-derived CDR1 and CDR2 are SGHRS and YFSETQ. J lost 3 bases, V lost 0 bases, and 5 bases had no gene match. There are 16 residues in the CDR3. The CDR3 DNA reads as TGCGCCAGCAGCTTGGAGGTGACAGGGGTCTACAATGAGCAGTTCTTC. Encoded protein: CASSLEVTGVYNEQFF.

This clone was detected a few times. The chain recombines TRBV4-3 with TRBJ2-3; 7 positions agree with TRBD2. CDR1 is LGHNA and CDR2 is YSLEER in the germline V gene. The length of the CDR3 is 18 residues. The J segment lost 3 bases and the V segment lost 0 bases, leaving 12 bases of the junction unmatched. CDR3: CASSQDRGTGGWTDTQYF. As DNA, the CDR3 is TGCGCCAGCAGCCAAGATAGGGGAACGGGGGGTTGGACAGATACGCAGTATTTT.

V is TRBV10-2 and J is TRBJ2-3; 13 nucleotides match TRBD2. The J segment lost 4 bases and the V segment lost 11 bases, leaving 6 bases of the junction unmatched. In germline, CDR1 is WSHSY, CDR2 SAAADI. CDR3 length: 14 amino acids. The CDR3 reads CAATTSGGADTQYF. In DNA form, the CDR3 reads TGCGCCGCCACTACTAGCGGGGGGGCAGATACGCAGTATTTT.

V gene TRBV21-1 combines with J gene TRBJ1-5. TRBV21-1 is recorded as a pseudogene. The CDR3 runs 17 residues. The DNA for the CDR3 is TGTGCCAGCAGCAAAGTACCACCCCTGCCGGGCAATCAGCCCCAGCATTTT. It specifies CASSKVPPLPGNQPQHF.

This clone was found a few times. The J gene is TRBJ1-2, the V gene TRBV18; perhaps TRBD1 as D (6 bases). With 8 bases removed from V and 7 bases from J, the gap between germline ends came to 17 bases. This CDR3 has 13 residues. Germline CDR1 is KGHSH and CDR2 is LQKENI. The chain's CDR3 is CASESQGMGGYTF. The CDR3 DNA reads TGTGCCAGCGAAAGCCAGGGGATGGGTGGCTACACCTTC.

The chain has TRBV9 and TRBJ2-5; 12 bases are a match to TRBD2. The CDR3 runs to 16 residues. Trimming removed 0 bases from V and 1 base from J; junction bases left unmatched: 1. The V gene's germline CDR1 is SGDLS and CDR2 YYNGEE. The CDR3 nucleotides are TGTGCCAGCAGCGTAGGGACTAGCGGGGCCCAAGAGACCCAGTACTTC. This sequence encodes CASSVGTSGAQETQYF.

The genes are TRBV18 and TRBJ1-1; tentatively, D is TRBD1 (5 bases). The V gene's germline CDR1 is KGHSH and CDR2 LQKENI. Trimming shortened V by 2 bases and J by 3 bases, and 13 bases separated the two germline ends. The CDR3 runs 15 residues. CDR3 in amino acids: CASSPKGLGDTEAFF. CDR3 in DNA: TGTGCCAGCTCACCAAAAGGGTTAGGGGACACTGAAGCTTTCTTT.